This T cell receptor beta chain came from a study of cytomegalovirus exposure and HLA in healthy donors (dated by TCRdb to 2016 to 2017). Concerning the study at large: According to an earlier analysis of 550 to 750 of the donors, 150 million to 200 million T cells yielded some 120 million unique TCR beta sequences and around 300 Gb of sequence data. An early release covering roughly 640 HLA-typed donors comprised about 300 gigabases of sequencing data and approximately 85 million unique TCR sequences. Among the roughly 400 genotyped donors, more than 70% belonged to the genetic ancestry cluster associated with self-reported Caucasian donors. The study was designed to test whether signatures of past pathogen exposure could be identified by cataloging public T cell receptors. The T cell repertoires of around 670 subjects were profiled by immunosequencing and related to cytomegalovirus serostatus. In addition to the first cohort of 666 subjects, a separate validation cohort of some 120 different subjects was used. The study combined high-throughput TCR immunosequencing, statistical association of individual TCRs with disease status, and machine learning to predict cytomegalovirus infection status. A later analysis re-analyzed previously published TCR beta repertoires from 666 donors and added high-resolution HLA genotyping to study TCR occurrence patterns. Rather than drawing on any new phenotypic data, the later analysis identified candidate immune exposures from TCR beta sequences and the way those sequences occurred across donors. To decide whether each TCR beta V gene segment behaved as functional or pseudogenic, an earlier analysis of fewer than 750 of the donors relied on high-throughput TCR beta sequencing. Donor age, sex, ethnicity and CMV serostatus were compiled together with the repertoire data. A later genetic analysis took genome-wide SNP genotypes for about 65% of the 666 donors and used that subset as a discovery cohort. All discovery cohort repertoires had been generated on a single sequencing platform. Both class I and class II loci were covered by HLA typing, at four-digit resolution. Typing coverage varied by locus: about 620-630 donors for A, B, C, DRB1 and DQB1; roughly 510 for DQA1; nearly 610 for DPA1; roughly 450 for DPB1. Five DR-DQ haplotypes were treated as single units for association and clustering because of strong linkage in the cohort. On average, around 200,000 unique TCR beta nucleotide sequences were sequenced per donor among a few hundred genotyped donors of the cohort, with roughly 18% of those sequences being non-productive.

In total, roughly 710 healthy bone marrow donors made up the cohort. Cohort members were all nominally healthy when sampled, although unrecorded immune exposures were likely present. The donor was CMV seropositive and belonged to the group of 250 to 300 seropositive cohort members. A peripheral blood sample was provided by each donor, and peripheral blood mononuclear cells were used for TCR beta sequencing. Genomic DNA extraction from the blood cell samples was performed with the Qiagen DNeasy Blood Extraction Kit. Inclusive of the bounding cysteine and phenylalanine, the CDR3 is 16 residues long. Kept here is only the CDR3 DNA, which spans 48 bases and is read in frame from base 1. CDR1 MGHDK and CDR2 SYGVNS were looked up in the germline V gene. After removal of 10 bases from V and 4 bases from J, the junction retains 14 bases not matched to a gene. The receptor library was made with the immunoSEQ multiplex PCR assay. For the multiplex PCR, a mixture combining 60 forward primers for TCR Vbeta segments and 13 reverse primers for TCR Jbeta segments was used. The CDR3 region of rearranged TCR beta genes was amplified from genomic DNA by a multiplex PCR assay. On the Illumina HiSeq System, the amplified TCR beta libraries were sequenced as 87-base-pair reads. Per the source publication's procedure: In a later analysis, around 80 million unique TCR beta chains were counted across the roughly 700 repertoires, and roughly 11 million of these chains were shared by at least two donors. To remove PCR and sequencing errors, raw reads were error-corrected and collapsed into unique sequences using a nearest-neighbor algorithm that merged closely related sequences. Alignment of CDR3 sequences to IMGT reference sequences was used to assign V, D and J gene segments. For a sequence to be retained, a match of at least six nucleotides was required to both a V gene segment and a J gene segment. A rearrangement was called productive if the CDR3 had no stop codons and remained in frame with V and J, and every other rearrangement was called non-productive. CDR3 was defined according to IMGT convention as the region running from the second conserved V-encoded cysteine to the conserved J-encoded phenylalanine. Sequences without an unambiguous match to a single V gene segment were excluded from the earlier analysis of 450 to 750 of the donors. An earlier analysis of 450 to 650 of the donors called V segments functional above 56.7% productive rearrangements and segregating when the between-donor standard deviation exceeded 5%. A statistical classification framework was built for diagnosing cytomegalovirus status from the catalog of TCR beta chain sequences. A later analysis assigned V and J genes by comparing TCR nucleotide sequences with IMGT/GENE-DB human TR gene sequences. A later analysis assigned CDR3 sequences and most-parsimonious VDJ recombination scenarios with the TCRdist pipeline. In a later analysis, each TCR beta chain was defined by its CDR3 amino acid sequence together with its V-gene family, and reads without a unique V-gene family were excluded. A later analysis removed 450 to 600 highly shared, low-generation-probability nucleotide sequences to deal with suspected cross-contamination and a sequencing artifact. A later analysis calculated a clonal expansion index for each public chain from normalized within-repertoire ranks of inferred template counts. In a later analysis, generation probabilities were computed with a VDJ recombination model fitted to out-of-frame rearrangements, and the resulting probabilities were checked against IGoR. Hypergeometric tests were used in a later analysis to score TCR-TCR, TCR-HLA and TCR-CMV co-occurrence, with a repertoire-size bias correction applied to the TCR pairs. False discovery rates were estimated in a later analysis by permuting HLA or CMV assignments 20 times. In a later analysis, co-occurring TCRs were grouped using DBSCAN, with TCRdist sequence similarity added in when clustering inside HLA-allele-positive subsets. For co-occurrence clustering, repertoires with fewer than 30,000 or more than 120,000 public chains were excluded, along with roughly five repertoires with anomalous nucleotide sharing. In TCRdb, the immuneACCESS table is reduced to in-frame sequences with V and J assigned. These tables do not hold every clone; where another copy was compared, an unresolved V gene accounts for under half, and the others remain unexplained. From that table come the V and J calls and clone size; the DNA was used to work out D and trimming. This sample comprises some 100,000 clones, around 75% of them detected only once. 4.8% of the sample belongs to the ten largest clones.

Study-wide conclusions, independent of this receptor: Because counts were too low, approximately 15 rarely observed V segments, including chromosome 9 orphons, were excluded from the earlier analysis of some 540 of the donors. The presence/absence analyses assumed that sequencing depth was roughly uniform across donors, and that assumption may not be true. Some IMGT-functional V segments, including TRBV6-2 and TRBV6-3, could not be distinguished by the 87-base-pair reads and were therefore excluded. In the study, some 180 TCR beta chains were listed as associated with cytomegalovirus. Specific HLA alleles were associated with 15,000 to 20,000 TCR beta sequences at a false discovery rate of 0.05 in a later analysis. Assigning TCR associations to individual alleles was difficult when HLA alleles, especially DR and DQ, strongly co-occurred. The classifier was reported to diagnose cytomegalovirus status with high specificity and sensitivity in both the original cohort and the validation cohort. A later analysis found that most CMV-associated TCR beta chains appeared HLA-restricted, with HLA associations seemingly driven largely by CMV exposure. A further reported finding was that TCR beta sequences accurately predicted the HLA-A and HLA-B alleles for most subjects in the first cohort. Only TCR beta chains were sequenced in this cohort, and the absence of alpha or paired-chain data limited detectable features. Most TCR sequences were observed very rarely across donors, whereas some public TCRs were present in many individuals. An earlier analysis of approximately 500 of the donors showed that most TCR beta V segments appeared in productive rearrangements either about 87% or about 30% of the time, which broadly matched IMGT annotations. CMV serostatus was the only immune exposure information available for the cohort. Compared with equally common non-associated chains, HLA-associated TCR beta chains in a later analysis were more clonally expanded and had lower generation probabilities. The sequencing pipeline was judged likely to have produced a cluster of highly shared sequence variants as a technical artifact. In a later analysis, TCR association rates were found to vary across HLA loci, with the most associated TCRs seen for DRB1 alleles and the fewest for HLA-C alleles. A few of the identified cytomegalovirus-associated TCR beta chains were confirmed in vitro to be specific for cytomegalovirus antigens. In a later genetic analysis, fewer N-insertions in productive TCRs were reported among donors in an Asian-associated ancestry cluster than the roughly 640-donor mean. V-gene and J-gene trimming of TCR beta chains was associated with a missense DCLRE1C variant in a later genetic analysis, and the association was replicated in an independent cohort. Linkage disequilibrium might explain the correlated functional status among segregating V segments, but an unknown experimental factor could not be excluded. It was suggested by the authors that the approach could potentially be generalized to other disease states and immunological phenotypes. A later analysis reported that several top co-occurrence clusters appeared linked to parvovirus B19, influenza, CMV and Epstein-Barr virus. HLA typing was unavailable for some donors at each locus, so association tests used only the typed subset.

This clone was recorded a few times. Its antigen has not been determined. One base away there is no much larger clone; base qualities are not given. Material: PBMCs. The chain is assembled from TRBV25-1 and TRBJ2-1, and TRBD2 matches 9 of the central bases. The receptor was isolated from a woman aged 18-29 years in good health and CMV-seropositive. The nucleotides are TGTGCCACCCCACCGTCTAGCGGGATCTCTTACAATGAGCAGTTCTTC. Translated, it gives CATPPSSGISYNEQFF.